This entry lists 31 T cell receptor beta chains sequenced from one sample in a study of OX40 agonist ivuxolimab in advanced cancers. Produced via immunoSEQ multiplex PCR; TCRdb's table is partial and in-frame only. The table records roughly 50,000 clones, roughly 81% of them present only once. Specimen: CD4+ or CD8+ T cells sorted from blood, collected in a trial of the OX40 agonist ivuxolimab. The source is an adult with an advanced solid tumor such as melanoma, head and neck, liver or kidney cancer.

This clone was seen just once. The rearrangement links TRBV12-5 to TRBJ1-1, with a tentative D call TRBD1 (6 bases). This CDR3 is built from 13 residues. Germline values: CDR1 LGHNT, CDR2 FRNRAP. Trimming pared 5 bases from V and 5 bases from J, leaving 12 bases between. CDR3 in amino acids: CASGTGRETEAFF. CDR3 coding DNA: TGTGCTAGTGGTACAGGGCGGGAGACTGAAGCTTTCTTT.

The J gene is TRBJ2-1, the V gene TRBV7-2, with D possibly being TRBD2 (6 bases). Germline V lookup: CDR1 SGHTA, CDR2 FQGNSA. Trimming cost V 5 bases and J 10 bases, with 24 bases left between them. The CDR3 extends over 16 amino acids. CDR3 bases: TGTGCCAGCAGCCAAAGACGAGGGACTCCCACGGGAGAGCAGTTCTTC. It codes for CASSQRRGTPTGEQFF.

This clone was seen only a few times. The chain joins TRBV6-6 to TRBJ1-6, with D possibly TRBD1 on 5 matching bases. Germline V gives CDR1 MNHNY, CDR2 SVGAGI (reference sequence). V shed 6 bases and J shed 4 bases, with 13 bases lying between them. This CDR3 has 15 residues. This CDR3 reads CASSMVGTYNSPLHF. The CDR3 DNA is TGTGCCAGCAGCATGGTGGGGACGTATAATTCACCCCTCCACTTT.

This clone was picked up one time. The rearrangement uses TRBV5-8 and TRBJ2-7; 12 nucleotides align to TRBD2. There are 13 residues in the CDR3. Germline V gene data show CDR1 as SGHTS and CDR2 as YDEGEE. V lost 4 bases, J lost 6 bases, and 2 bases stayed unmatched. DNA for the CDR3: TGTGCCAGCAGCGCGGGACTAGCGGGCGAGCAGTACTTC. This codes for CASSAGLAGEQYF. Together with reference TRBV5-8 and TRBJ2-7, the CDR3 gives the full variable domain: EAGVTQSPTHLIKTRGQQATLRCSPISGHTSVYWYQQALGLGLQFLLWYDEGEERNRGNFPPRFSGRQFPNYSSELNVNALELEDSALYLCASSAGLAGEQYFGPGTRLTVT.

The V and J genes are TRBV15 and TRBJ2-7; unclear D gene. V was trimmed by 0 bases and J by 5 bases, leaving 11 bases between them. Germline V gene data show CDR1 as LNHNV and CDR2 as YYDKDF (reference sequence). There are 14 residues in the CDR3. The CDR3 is CATSRDLADDEQYF. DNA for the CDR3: TGTGCCACCAGCAGAGATTTGGCAGACGACGAGCAGTACTTC.

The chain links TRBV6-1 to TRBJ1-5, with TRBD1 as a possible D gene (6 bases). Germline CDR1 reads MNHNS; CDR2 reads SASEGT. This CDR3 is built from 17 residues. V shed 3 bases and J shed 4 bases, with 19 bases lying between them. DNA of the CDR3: TGTGCCAGCAGTGATACAGGACAGTCCGTGTCTAATCAGCCCCAGCATTTT. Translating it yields CASSDTGQSVSNQPQHF.

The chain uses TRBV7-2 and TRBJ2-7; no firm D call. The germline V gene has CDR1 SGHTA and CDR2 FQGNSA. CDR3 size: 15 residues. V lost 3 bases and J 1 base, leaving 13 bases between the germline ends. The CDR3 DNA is TGTGCCAGCAGCTTGGGTCGCGTCCTTTCCTACGAGCAGTACTTC. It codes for CASSLGRVLSYEQYF. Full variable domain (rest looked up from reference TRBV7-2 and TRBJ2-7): GAGVSQSPSNKVTEKGKDVELRCDPISGHTALYWYRQSLGQGLEFLIYFQGNSAPDKSGLPSDRFSAERTGGSVSTLTIQRTQQEDSAVYLCASSLGRVLSYEQYFGPGTRLTVT.

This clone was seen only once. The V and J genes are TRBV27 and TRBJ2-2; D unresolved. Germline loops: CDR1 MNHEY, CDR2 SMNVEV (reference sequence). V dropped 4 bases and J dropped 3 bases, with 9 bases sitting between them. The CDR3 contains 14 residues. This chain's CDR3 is CASSSSSYTGELFF. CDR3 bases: TGTGCCAGCAGTTCCTCCAGTTACACCGGGGAGCTGTTTTTT.

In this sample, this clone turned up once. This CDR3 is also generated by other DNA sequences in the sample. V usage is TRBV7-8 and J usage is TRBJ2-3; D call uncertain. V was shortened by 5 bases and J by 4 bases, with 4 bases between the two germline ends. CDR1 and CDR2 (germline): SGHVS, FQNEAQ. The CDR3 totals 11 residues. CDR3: CASSLSDTQYF. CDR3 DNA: TGTGCCAGCAGCCTCTCAGATACGCAGTATTTT.

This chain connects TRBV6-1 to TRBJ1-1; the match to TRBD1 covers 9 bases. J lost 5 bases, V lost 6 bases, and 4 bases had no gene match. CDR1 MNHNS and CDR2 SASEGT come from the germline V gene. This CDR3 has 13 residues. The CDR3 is CASSKTGGTEAFF. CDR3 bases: TGTGCCAGCAGCAAGACAGGGGGAACTGAAGCTTTCTTT.

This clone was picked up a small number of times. This CDR3 reads CASTGTSSDTGELFF. The CDR3 DNA sequence: TGTGCCAGCACTGGGACTAGCAGTGACACCGGGGAGCTGTTTTTT. J is TRBJ2-2 and V is TRBV2; 9 positions match TRBD2. Germline CDR1 reads SNHLY; CDR2 reads FYNNEI. Unmatched junction bases numbered 6, after V lost 7 bases and J lost 3 bases. This CDR3 is 15 amino acids long. Supplemented by reference TRBV2 and TRBJ2-2, the full variable domain reads EPEVTQTPSHQVTQMGQEVILRCVPISNHLYFYWYRQILGQKVEFLVSFYNNEISEKSEIFDDQFSVERPDGSNFTLKIRSTKLEDSAMYFCASTGTSSDTGELFFGEGSRLTVL.

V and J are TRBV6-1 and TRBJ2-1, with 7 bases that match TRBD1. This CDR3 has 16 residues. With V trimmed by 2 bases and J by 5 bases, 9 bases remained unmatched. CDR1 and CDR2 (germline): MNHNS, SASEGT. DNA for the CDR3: TGTGCCAGCAGTGAAAAGGGACCGACAGGGAACAATGAGCAGTTCTTC. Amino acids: CASSEKGPTGNNEQFF.

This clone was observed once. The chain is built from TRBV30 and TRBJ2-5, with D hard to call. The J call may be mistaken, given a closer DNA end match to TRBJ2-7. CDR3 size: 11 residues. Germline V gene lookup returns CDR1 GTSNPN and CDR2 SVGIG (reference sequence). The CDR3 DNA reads TGTGCCTGGAGTGGAACCTACGAGCAGTACTTC. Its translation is CAWSGTYEQYF.

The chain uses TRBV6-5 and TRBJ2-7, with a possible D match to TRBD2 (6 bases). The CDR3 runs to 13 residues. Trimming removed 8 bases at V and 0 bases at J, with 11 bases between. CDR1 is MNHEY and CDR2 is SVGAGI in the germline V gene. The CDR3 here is CASSPSDSYEQYF. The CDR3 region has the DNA TGTGCCAGCTCCCCTAGCGACTCCTACGAGCAGTACTTC.

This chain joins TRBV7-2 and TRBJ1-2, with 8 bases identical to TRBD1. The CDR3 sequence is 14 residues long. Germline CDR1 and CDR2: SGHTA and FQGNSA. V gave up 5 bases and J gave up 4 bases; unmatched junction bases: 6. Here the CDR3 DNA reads TGTGCCAGCAGCCAAGAACAGGGGGGCTATGGCTACACCTTC. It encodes CASSQEQGGYGYTF.

The CDR3, as DNA: TGTGCCAGCAGCCCGGACAGGGTTGGAGCCAAAAACATTCAGTACTTC. Translated, it gives CASSPDRVGAKNIQYF. V usage is TRBV7-2 and J usage is TRBJ2-4; the match to TRBD1 covers 8 bases. CDR1 is SGHTA, CDR2 FQGNSA, per germline. J was trimmed by 0 bases and V by 5 bases; bases with no gene match: 6. The CDR3 length is 16 residues.

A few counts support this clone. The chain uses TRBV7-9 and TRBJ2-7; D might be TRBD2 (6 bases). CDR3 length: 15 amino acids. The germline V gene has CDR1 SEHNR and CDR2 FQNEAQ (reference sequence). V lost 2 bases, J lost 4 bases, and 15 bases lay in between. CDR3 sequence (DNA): TGTGCCAGCAGCTTATCCGGGACTTCTTTTTACGAGCAGTACTTC. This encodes CASSLSGTSFYEQYF.

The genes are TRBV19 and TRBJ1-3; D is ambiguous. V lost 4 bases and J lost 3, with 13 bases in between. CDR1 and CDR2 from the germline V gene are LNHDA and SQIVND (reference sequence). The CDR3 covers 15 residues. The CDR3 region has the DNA TGTGCCAGTAGTACCCCGTCCTGGGGTGGAAACACCATATATTTT. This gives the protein CASSTPSWGGNTIYF.

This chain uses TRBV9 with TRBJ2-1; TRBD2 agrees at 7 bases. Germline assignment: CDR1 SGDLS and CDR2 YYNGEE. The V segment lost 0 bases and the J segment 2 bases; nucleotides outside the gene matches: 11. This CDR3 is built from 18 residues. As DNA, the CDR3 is TGTGCCAGCAGCGTAGCGGGGCAGGGCGGGAGTCCCTACAATGAGCAGTTCTTC. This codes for CASSVAGQGGSPYNEQFF.

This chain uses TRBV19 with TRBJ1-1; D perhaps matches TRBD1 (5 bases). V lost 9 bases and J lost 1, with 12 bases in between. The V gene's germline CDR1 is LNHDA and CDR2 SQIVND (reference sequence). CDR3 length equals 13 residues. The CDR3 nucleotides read TGTGCCAGCACTACTACAGGGAACACTGAAGCTTTCTTT. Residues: CASTTTGNTEAFF.

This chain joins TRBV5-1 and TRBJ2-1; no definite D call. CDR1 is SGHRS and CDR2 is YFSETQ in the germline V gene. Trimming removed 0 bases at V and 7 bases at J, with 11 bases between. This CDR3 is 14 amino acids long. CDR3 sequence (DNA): TGCGCCAGCAGCTTGGAGTGGCAGCATAATGAGCAGTTCTTC. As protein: CASSLEWQHNEQFF.

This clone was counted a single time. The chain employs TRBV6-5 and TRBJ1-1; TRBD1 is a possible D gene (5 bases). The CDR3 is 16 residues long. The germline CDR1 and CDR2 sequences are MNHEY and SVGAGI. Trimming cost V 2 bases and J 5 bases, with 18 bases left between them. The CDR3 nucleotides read TGTGCCAGCAGTTACGGTCAGGGAAGCGGTTGGACTGAAGCTTTCTTT. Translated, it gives CASSYGQGSGWTEAFF.

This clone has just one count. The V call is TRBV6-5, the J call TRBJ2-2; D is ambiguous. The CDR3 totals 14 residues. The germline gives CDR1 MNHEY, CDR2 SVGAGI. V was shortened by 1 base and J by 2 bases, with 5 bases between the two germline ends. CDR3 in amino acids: CASSYLVNTGELFF. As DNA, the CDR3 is TGTGCCAGCAGTTACTTAGTAAACACCGGGGAGCTGTTTTTT.

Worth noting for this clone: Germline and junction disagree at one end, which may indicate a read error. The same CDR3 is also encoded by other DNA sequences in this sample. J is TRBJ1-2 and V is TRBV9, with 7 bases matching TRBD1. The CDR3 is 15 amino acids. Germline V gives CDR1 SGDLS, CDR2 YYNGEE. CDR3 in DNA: TGTGCCAGCAGCGTAGAGGGGGCAGGAAACTATGGCTATACCTTC. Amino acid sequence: CASSVEGAGNYGYTF. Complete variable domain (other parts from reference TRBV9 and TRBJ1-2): DSGVTQTPKHLITATGQRVTLRCSPRSGDLSVYWYQQSLDQGLQFLIQYYNGEERAKGNILERFSAQQFPDLHSELNLSSLELGDSALYFCASSVEGAGNYGYTFGSGTRLTVV.

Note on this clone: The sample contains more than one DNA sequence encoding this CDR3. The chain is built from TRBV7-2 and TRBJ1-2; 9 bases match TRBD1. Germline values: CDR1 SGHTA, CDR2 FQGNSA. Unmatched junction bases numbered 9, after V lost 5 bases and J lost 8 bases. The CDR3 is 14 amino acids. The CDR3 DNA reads TGTGCCAGCAGCCCACCGGGACAGGGAGGGGGCTACACCTTC. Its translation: CASSPPGQGGGYTF.

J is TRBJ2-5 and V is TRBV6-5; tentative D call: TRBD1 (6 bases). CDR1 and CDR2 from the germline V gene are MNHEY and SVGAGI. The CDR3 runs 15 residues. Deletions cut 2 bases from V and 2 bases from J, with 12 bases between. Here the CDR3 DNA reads TGTGCCAGCAGTTACAATACTAGGGGGCAAGAGACCCAGTACTTC. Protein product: CASSYNTRGQETQYF.

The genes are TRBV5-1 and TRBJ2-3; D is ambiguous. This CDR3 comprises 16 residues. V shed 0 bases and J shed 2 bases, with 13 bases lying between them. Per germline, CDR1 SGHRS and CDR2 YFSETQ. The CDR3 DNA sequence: TGCGCCAGCAGCTTGGAGACCTCACGACCCACAGATACGCAGTATTTT. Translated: CASSLETSRPTDTQYF.

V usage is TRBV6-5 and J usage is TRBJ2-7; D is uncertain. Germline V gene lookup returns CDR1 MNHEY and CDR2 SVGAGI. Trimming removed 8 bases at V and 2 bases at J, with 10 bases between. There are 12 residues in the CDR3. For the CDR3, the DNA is TGTGCCAGCGGGCTAGGTCCCTACGAGCAGTACTTC. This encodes CASGLGPYEQYF.

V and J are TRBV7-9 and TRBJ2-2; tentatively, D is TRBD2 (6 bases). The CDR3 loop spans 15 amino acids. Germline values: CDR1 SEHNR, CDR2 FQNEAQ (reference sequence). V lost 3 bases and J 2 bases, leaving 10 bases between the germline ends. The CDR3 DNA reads TGTGCCAGCAGCTTGGGACTGGATAACACCGGGGAGCTGTTTTTT. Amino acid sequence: CASSLGLDNTGELFF.

The DNA of the CDR3 is TGTGCCAGCATCGTGGACAGGGCCTACAATGAGCAGTTCTTC. It specifies CASIVDRAYNEQFF. The genes are TRBV7-2 and TRBJ2-1, with 8 bases lining up with TRBD1. J was trimmed by 2 bases and V by 7 bases; bases with no gene match: 4. The CDR3 is made up of 14 amino acids. CDR1 is SGHTA and CDR2 is FQGNSA in the germline V gene. Full variable domain (remainder filled in from reference TRBV7-2 and TRBJ2-1): GAGVSQSPSNKVTEKGKDVELRCDPISGHTALYWYRQSLGQGLEFLIYFQGNSAPDKSGLPSDRFSAERTGGSVSTLTIQRTQQEDSAVYLCASIVDRAYNEQFFGPGTRLTVL.

The DNA of the CDR3 is TGTGCCAGCAGCCGGGGGGGAGCGGGCCAAGAGACCCAGTACTTC. This encodes CASSRGGAGQETQYF. The rearrangement links TRBV5-4 to TRBJ2-5; 8 nucleotides agree with TRBD2. The V segment lost 4 bases and the J segment 1 base; nucleotides outside the gene matches: 6. Germline lookup yields CDR1 SGHNT and CDR2 YYREEE (reference sequence). This CDR3 is built from 15 residues.